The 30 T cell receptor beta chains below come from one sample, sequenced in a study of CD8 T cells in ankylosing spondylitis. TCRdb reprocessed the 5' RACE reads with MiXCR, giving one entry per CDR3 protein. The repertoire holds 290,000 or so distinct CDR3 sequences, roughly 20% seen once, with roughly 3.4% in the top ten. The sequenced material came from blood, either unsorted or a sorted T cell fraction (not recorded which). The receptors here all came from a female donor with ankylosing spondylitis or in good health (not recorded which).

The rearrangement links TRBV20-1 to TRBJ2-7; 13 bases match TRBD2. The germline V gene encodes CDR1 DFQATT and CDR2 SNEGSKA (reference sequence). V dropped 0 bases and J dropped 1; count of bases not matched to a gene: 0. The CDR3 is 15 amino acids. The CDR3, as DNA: TGCAGTGCTAGAGAACTAGCGGGAGGGTCCTACGAGCAGTACTTC. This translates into CSARELAGGSYEQYF.

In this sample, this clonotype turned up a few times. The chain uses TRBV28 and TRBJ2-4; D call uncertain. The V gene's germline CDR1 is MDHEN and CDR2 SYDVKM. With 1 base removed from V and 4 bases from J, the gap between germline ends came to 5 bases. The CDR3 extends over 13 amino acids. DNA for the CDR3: TGTGCCAGCAGTTTATTCAATAAAAACATTCAGTACTTC. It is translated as CASSLFNKNIQYF.

The CDR3 sequence: CSVATPLEQYF. Written as DNA, the CDR3 is TGCAGCGTCGCGACTCCTCTTGAGCAGTACTTC. The chain joins TRBV29-1 to TRBJ2-7, with D hard to call. The CDR3 consists of 11 residues. V lost 6 bases and J 7 bases, leaving 13 bases between the germline ends. Germline CDR1 reads SQVTM; CDR2 reads ANQGSEA.

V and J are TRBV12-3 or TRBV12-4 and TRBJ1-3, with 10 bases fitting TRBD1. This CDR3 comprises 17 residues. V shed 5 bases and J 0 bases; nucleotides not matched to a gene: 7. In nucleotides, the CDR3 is TGTGCCAGCAGTCCCAGACAGGGGGCATCCTCTGGAAACACCATATATTTT. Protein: CASSPRQGASSGNTIYF.

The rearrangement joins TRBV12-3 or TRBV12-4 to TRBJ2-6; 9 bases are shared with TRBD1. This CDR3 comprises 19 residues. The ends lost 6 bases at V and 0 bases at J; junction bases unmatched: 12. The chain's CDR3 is CASSFTGTGLPSGANVLTF. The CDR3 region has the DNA TGTGCCAGCAGCTTCACCGGGACAGGGCTCCCCTCTGGGGCCAACGTCCTGACTTTC.

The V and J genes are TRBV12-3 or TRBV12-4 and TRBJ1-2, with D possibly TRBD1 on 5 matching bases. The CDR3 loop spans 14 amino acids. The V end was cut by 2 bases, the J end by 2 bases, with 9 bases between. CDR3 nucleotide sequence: TGTGCCAGCAGTTTAAGGGGACGGAACTATGGCTACACCTTC. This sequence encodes CASSLRGRNYGYTF.

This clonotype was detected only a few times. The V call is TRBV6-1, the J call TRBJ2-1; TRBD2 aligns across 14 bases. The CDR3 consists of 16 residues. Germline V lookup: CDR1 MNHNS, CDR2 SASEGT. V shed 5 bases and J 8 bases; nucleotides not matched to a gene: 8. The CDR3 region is CASSPFGTSGSYEQFF. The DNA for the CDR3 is TGTGCCAGCAGTCCTTTTGGGACTAGCGGGAGCTATGAGCAGTTCTTC.

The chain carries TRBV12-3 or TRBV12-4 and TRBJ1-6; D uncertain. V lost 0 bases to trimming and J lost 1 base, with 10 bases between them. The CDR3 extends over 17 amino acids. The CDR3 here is CASSLALVESYNSPLHF. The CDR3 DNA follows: TGTGCCAGCAGTTTAGCGCTGGTGGAGTCCTATAATTCACCCCTCCACTTT.

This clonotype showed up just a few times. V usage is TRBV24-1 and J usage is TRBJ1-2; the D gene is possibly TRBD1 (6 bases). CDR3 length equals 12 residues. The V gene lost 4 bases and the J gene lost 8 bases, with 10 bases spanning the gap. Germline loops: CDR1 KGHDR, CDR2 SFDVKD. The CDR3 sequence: CATSETGIGYTF. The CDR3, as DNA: TGTGCCACCAGTGAGACAGGCATCGGCTACACCTTC.

The CDR3 region has the DNA TGTGCCAGCTCACCCTCCACTGAGCAGTTCTTC. It codes for CASSPSTEQFF. The rearrangement links TRBV18 to TRBJ2-1; D is unresolved. Germline CDR1 and CDR2: KGHSH and LQKENI. Deletions cut 3 bases from V and 9 bases from J, with 6 bases between. This CDR3 comprises 11 residues.

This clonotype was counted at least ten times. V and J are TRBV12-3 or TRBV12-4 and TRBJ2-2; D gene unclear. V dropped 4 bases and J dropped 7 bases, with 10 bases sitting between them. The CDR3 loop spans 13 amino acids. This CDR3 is CASSSVISGELFF. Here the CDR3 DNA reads TGTGCCAGCAGTTCCGTCATCAGCGGGGAGCTGTTTTTT.

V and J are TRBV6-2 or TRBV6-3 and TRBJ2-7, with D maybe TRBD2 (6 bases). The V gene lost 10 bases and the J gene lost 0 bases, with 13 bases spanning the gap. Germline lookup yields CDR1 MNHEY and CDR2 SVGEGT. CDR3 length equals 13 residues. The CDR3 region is CATARDSSYEQYF. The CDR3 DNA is TGTGCCACTGCGCGGGACTCCTCCTACGAGCAGTACTTC.

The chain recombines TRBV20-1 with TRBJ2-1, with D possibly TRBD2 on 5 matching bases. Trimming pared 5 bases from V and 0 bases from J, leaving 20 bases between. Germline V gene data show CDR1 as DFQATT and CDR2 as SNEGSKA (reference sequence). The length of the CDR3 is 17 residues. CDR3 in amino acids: CSARRSSGAASYNEQFF. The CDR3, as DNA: TGCAGTGCTCGCCGTTCAAGCGGAGCCGCCTCCTACAATGAGCAGTTCTTC.

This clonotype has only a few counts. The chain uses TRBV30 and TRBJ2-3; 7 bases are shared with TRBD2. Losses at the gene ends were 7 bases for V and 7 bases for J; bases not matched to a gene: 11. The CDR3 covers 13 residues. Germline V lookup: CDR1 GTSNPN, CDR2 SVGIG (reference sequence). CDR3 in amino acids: CAYGREVLNTQYF. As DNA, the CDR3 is TGTGCCTACGGACGGGAGGTTCTGAATACGCAGTATTTT.

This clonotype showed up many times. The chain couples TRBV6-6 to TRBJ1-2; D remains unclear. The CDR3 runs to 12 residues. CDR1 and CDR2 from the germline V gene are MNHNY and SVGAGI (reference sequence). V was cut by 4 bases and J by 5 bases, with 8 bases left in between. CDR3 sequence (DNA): TGTGCCAGCAGTTCTATGGAGTATGGCTACACCTTC. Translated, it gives CASSSMEYGYTF.

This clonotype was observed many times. In DNA form, the CDR3 reads TGTGCCAGCAGCGTTGGTATAGCGGCAACCACAGATACGCAGTATTTT. It is translated as CASSVGIAATTDTQYF. This chain connects TRBV9 to TRBJ2-3; TRBD2 is a possible D gene (6 bases). Germline assignment: CDR1 SGDLS and CDR2 YYNGEE. This CDR3 contains 16 residues. Trimming stripped 2 bases from V and 2 bases from J, with 15 bases between.

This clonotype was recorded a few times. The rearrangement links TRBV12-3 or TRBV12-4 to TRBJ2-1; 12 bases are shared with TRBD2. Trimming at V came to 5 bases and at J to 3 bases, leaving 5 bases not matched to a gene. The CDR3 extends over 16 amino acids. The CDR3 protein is CASSPSSGGVYNEQFF. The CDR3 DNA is TGTGCCAGCAGTCCGTCTAGCGGGGGGGTCTACAATGAGCAGTTCTTC.

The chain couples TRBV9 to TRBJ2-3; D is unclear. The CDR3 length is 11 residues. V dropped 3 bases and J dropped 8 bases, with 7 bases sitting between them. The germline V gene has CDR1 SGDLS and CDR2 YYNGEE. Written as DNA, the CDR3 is TGTGCCAGCAGCGATGAAATTACGCAGTATTTT. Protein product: CASSDEITQYF.

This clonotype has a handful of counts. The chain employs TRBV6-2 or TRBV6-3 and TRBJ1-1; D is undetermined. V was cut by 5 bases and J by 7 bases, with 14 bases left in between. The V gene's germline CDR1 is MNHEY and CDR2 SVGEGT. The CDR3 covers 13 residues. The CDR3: CASSRGVGDEAFF. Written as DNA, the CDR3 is TGTGCCAGCAGTCGCGGGGTGGGAGATGAAGCTTTCTTT.

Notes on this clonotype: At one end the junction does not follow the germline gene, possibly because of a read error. The CDR3 DNA reads TGCTGTGCTAGAGATTTCCTAGCGGAGAAGGCCGGGGAGCTGTTTTTT. Translating gives CCARDFLAEKAGELFF. V is TRBV20-1 and J is TRBJ2-2, with TRBD2 matching 7 bases. Per the germline V gene, CDR1 is DFQATT and CDR2 is SNEGSKA (reference sequence). The CDR3 is 16 amino acids.

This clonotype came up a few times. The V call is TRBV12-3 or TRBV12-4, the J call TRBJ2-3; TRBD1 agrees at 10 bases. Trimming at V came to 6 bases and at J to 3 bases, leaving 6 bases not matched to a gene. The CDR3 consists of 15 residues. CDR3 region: CASSKGQGSTDTQYF. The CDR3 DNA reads TGTGCCAGCAGCAAGGGACAGGGGTCTACAGATACGCAGTATTTT.

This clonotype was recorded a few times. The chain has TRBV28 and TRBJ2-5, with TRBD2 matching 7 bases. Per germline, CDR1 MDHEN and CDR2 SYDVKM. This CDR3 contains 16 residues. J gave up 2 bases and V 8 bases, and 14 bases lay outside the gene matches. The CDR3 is CASRRRGGRSQETQYF. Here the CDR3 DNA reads TGTGCCAGCCGCCGTCGAGGCGGGAGAAGTCAAGAGACCCAGTACTTC.

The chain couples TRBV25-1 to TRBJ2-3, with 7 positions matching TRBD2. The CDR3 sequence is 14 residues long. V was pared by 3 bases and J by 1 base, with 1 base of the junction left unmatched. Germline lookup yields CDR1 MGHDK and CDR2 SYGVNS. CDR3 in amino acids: CASSDRGGTDTQYF. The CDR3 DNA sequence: TGTGCCAGCAGTGATCGGGGGGGCACAGATACGCAGTATTTT.

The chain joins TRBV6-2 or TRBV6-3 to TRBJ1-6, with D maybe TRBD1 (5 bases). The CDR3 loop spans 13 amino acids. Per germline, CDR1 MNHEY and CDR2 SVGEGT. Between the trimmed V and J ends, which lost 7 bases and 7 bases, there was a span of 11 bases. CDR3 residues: CASMRGVNSPLHF. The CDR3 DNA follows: TGTGCCAGCATGAGGGGAGTCAATTCACCCCTCCACTTT.

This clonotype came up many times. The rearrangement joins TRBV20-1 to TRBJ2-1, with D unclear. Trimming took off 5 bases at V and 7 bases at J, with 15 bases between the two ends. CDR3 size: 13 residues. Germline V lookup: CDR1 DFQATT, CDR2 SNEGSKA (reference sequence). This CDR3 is CSAPLSALNEQFF. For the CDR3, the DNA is TGCAGTGCTCCCTTGAGCGCACTTAATGAGCAGTTCTTC.

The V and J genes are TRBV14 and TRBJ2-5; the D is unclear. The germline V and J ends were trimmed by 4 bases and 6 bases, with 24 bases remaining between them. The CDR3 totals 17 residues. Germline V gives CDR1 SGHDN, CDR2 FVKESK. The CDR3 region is CASSPTRIVVLLKTQYF. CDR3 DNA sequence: TGTGCCAGCAGCCCGACCCGGATTGTAGTCCTCTTGAAGACCCAGTACTTC.

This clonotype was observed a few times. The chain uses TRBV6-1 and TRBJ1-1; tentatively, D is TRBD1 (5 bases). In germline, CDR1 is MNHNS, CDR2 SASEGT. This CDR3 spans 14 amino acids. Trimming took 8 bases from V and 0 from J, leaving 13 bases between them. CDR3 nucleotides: TGTGCCAGCCGCAGGGCAGGGATGAACACTGAAGCTTTCTTT. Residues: CASRRAGMNTEAFF.

As DNA, the CDR3 is TGTGCCAGCAGTTTAAGTTCGAACACCGGGGAGCTGTTTTTT. It codes for CASSLSSNTGELFF. The J gene is TRBJ2-2, the V gene TRBV12-3 or TRBV12-4; D remains unclear. This CDR3 has 14 amino acids. Trimming removed 2 bases at V and 0 bases at J, with 4 bases between.

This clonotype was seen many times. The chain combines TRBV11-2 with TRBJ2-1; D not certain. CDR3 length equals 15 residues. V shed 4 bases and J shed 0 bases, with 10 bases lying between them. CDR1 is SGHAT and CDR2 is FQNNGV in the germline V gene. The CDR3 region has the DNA TGTGCCAGCAGCTCACGTGGTCACTCCTACAATGAGCAGTTCTTC. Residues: CASSSRGHSYNEQFF.

The CDR3 bases are TGTGCCACCACGACAGGGATGATGGAGACCCAGTACTTC. Encoded protein: CATTTGMMETQYF. The genes are TRBV10-3 and TRBJ2-5; 7 bases match TRBD1. The CDR3 runs to 13 residues. Germline V lookup: CDR1 ENHRY, CDR2 SYGVKD. V lost 10 bases, J lost 5 bases, and 10 bases stayed unmatched.